This note documents a single T cell receptor beta chain sequence. This clonotype showed up just a few times. What antigen it recognizes has not been identified. One base away there is no much larger clone; base qualities are not given. This sample is part of a study of early T cells in non-severe SARS-CoV-2 infection (dated by TCRdb to 2020 to 2023). Broadly, across the study: Because TCR sequencing was done on bulk RNA from unsorted whole blood, the alpha and beta chains could not be paired. What the work shows at the level of the full study, not this receptor alone: VDJdb matching was skewed toward anti-spike CD8 responses and likely underestimated virus-specific expansions, missing private and CD4 specificities.

Libraries came from 5' RACE. Sequencing relied on a NextSeq 500. In the TCR library protocol, unique molecular identifiers were attached to individual cDNA molecules to correct for PCR bias and sequencing error. Both TCR alpha and beta chains were sequenced, and tight co-correlation was observed between alpha and beta sequence abundances in each sample. The original pipeline was this. Decombinator V4 was used to annotate TCR sequences for V gene, J gene and CDR3. Expanded TCRs were defined as changing significantly between any two time points under a Poisson model with p below 0.0001. TCR abundances were normalised to the total number of TCRs sequenced per sample and were expressed as counts per million. MAIT TCRs were defined by TRAV1-2 paired with TRAJ12, TRAJ20 or TRAJ33, and iNKT TCRs by TRAV10 paired with TRAJ18. A search of VDJdb, accessed on 1 November 2021, was run for TCRs annotated to CMV, EBV and SARS-CoV-2, with TCRs annotated for multiple antigens excluded. TCRdb applied fastp at Q25 and MiXCR to the public reads, then kept only in-frame beta chains. Every entry covers one CDR3 protein and lists the most common genes and DNA from its rows. TCRdb's processing, not the authors' own work, is the source of the V and J calls. The sample table records tens of thousands of distinct CDR3 sequences; around 5.4% of these occur just once. The biggest ten clones account for more than 3.5% of the sample.

Set within a cohort of healthcare workers in London, UK, this nested case-control study involved weekly PCR testing of nasopharyngeal swabs along with blood sampling. Healthcare workers were recruited during the week of the UK lockdown, between 23 and 31 March 2020, and followed weekly for up to roughly 15 weeks. CDR1 and CDR2, looked up from the germline V gene, are MNHEY and SVGAGI. The junction shows trimming of 2 bases on V and 0 bases on J, plus 7 bases between the germline ends. The CDR3 has 14 amino acids, counting the end cysteine and phenylalanine. CDR3 DNA only is kept here, 42 bases in frame from base 1.

Sequencing used whole blood, obtained at baseline. The TCR sequence derives from an adult who was a healthcare worker with PCR-confirmed SARS-CoV-2 infection or an uninfected control (not recorded which). The chain couples TRBV6-5 to TRBJ2-5, with the identity of the D gene unclear. The CDR3 loop reads CASSYGPNQETQYF. The DNA reads TGTGCCAGCAGTTACGGGCCTAACCAAGAGACCCAGTACTTC.